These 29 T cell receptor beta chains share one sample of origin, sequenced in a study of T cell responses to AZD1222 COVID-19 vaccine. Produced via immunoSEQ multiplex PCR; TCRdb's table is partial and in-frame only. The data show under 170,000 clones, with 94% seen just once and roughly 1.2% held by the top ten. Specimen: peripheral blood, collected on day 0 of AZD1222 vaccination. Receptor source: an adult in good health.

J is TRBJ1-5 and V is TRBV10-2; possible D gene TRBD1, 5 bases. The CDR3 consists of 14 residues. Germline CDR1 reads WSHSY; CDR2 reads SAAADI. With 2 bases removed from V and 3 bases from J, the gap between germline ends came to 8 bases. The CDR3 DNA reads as TGCGCCAGCAGTGAGGGGGCGAACAATCAGCCCCAGCATTTT. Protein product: CASSEGANNQPQHF.

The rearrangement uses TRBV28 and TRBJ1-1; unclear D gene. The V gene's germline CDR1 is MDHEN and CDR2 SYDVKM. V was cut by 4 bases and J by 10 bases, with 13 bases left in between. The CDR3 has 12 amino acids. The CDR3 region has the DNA TGTGCCAGCAGTTCGCACAGAGCGGGAGCTTTCTTT. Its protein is CASSSHRAGAFF.

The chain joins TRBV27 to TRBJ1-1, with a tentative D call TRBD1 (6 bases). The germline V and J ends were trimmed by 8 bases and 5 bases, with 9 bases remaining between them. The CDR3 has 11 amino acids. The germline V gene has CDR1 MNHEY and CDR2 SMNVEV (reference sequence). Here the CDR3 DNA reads TGTGCCAGCGAAGGGGGTACTGAAGCTTTCTTT. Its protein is CASEGGTEAFF.

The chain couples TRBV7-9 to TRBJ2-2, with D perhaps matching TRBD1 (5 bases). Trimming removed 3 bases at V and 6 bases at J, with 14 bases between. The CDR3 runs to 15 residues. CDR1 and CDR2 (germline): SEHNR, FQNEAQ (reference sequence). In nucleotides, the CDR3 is TGTGCCAGCAGCTTTTCATACAGGATCCCCGGGGAGCTGTTTTTT. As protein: CASSFSYRIPGELFF.

CDR3 sequence: CASRSMAGSRAGYTF. The CDR3 coding sequence is TGTGCCAGCAGATCTATGGCAGGGTCACGGGCCGGCTACACCTTC. This sequence joins TRBV7-7 and TRBJ1-2, with D possibly TRBD1 on 5 matching bases. Between the trimmed V and J ends, which lost 6 bases and 8 bases, there was a span of 22 bases. Germline V gives CDR1 SSHAT, CDR2 FNYEAQ (reference sequence). This CDR3 spans 15 amino acids.

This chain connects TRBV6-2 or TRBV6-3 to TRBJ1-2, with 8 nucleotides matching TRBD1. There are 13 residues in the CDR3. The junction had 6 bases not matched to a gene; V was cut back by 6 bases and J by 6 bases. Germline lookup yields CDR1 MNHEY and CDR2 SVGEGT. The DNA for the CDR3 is TGTGCCAGCAGCCGCGACAGGGGACATGGCTACACCTTC. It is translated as CASSRDRGHGYTF.

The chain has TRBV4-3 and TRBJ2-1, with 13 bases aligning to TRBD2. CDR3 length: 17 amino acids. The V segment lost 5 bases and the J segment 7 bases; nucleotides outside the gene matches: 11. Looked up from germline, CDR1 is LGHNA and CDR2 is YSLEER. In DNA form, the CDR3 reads TGCGCCAGCAGCGAAACCACTAGCGGGAGGGGGGGGAATGAGCAGTTCTTC. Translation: CASSETTSGRGGNEQFF.

The CDR3: CAISPDRGQTGELFF. The CDR3 DNA is TGTGCCATCAGCCCGGACAGGGGGCAAACCGGGGAGCTGTTTTTT. The V gene is TRBV10-3, the J gene TRBJ2-2; 11 nucleotides align to TRBD1. The CDR3 consists of 15 residues. Germline V gives CDR1 ENHRY, CDR2 SYGVKD. V was clipped by 6 bases and J by 5 bases; unmatched bases: 5.

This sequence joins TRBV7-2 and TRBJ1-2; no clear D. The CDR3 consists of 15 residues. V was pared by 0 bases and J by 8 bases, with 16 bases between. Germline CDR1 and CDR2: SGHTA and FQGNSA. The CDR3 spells CASSLAWAPGGGYTF. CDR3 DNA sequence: TGTGCCAGCAGCTTAGCATGGGCGCCGGGTGGAGGCTACACCTTC.

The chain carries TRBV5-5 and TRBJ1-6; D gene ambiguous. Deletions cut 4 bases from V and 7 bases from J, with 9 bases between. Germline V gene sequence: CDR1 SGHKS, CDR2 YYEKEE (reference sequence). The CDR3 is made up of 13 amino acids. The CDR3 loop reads CASSPLINSPLHF. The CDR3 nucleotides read TGTGCCAGCAGCCCTCTAATAAATTCACCCCTCCACTTT.

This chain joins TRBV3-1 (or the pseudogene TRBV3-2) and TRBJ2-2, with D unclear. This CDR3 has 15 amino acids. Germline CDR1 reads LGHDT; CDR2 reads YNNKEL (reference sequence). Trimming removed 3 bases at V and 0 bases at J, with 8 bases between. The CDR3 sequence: CASSQVRSNTGELFF. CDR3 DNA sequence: TGTGCCAGCAGCCAGGTACGCTCGAACACCGGGGAGCTGTTTTTT.

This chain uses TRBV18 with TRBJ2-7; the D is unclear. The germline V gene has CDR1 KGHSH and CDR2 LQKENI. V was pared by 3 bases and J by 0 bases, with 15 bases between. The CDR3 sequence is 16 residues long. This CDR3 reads CASSPSAEASSYEQYV. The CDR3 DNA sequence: TGTGCCAGCTCACCTTCGGCGGAAGCCAGCTCCTACGAGCAGTACGTC.

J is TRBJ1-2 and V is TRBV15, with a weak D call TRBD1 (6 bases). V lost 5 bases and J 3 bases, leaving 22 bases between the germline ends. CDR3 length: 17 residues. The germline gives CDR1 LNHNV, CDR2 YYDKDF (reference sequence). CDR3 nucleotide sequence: TGTGCCACCAGCCCCACCGGTGGGGGGGCGTTTGACTATGGCTACACCTTC. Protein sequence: CATSPTGGGAFDYGYTF.

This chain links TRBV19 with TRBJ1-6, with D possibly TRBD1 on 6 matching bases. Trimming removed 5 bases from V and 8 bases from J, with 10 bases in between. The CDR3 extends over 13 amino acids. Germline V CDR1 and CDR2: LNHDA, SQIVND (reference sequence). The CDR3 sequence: CASSPRTDSPLHF. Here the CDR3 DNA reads TGTGCCAGTAGTCCTCGGACAGATTCACCCCTCCACTTT.

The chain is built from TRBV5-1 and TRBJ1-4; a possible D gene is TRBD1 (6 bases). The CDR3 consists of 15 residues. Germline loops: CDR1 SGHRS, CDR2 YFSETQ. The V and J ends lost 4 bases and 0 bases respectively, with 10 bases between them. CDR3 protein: CASSRDTATNEKLFF. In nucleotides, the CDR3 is TGCGCCAGCAGCAGGGACACTGCAACTAATGAAAAACTGTTTTTT. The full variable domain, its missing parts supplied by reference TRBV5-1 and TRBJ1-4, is KAGVTQTPRYLIKTRGQQVTLSCSPISGHRSVSWYQQTPGQGLQFLFEYFSETQRNKGNFPGRFSGRQFSNSRSEMNVSTLELGDSALYLCASSRDTATNEKLFFGSGTQLSVL.

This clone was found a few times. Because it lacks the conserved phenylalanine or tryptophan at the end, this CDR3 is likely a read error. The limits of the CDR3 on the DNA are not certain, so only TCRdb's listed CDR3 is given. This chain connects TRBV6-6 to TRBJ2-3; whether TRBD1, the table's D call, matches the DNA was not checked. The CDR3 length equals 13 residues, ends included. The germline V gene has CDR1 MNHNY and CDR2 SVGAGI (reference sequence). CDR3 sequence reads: CASSYYSDREPLV.

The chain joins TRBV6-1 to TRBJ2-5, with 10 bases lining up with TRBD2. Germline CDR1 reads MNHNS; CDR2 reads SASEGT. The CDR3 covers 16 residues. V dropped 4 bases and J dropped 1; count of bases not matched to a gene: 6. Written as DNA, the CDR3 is TGTGCCAGCAGTGGGCTAGCGGGGGCCCCCCAAGAGACCCAGTACTTC. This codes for CASSGLAGAPQETQYF.

DNA of the CDR3: TGTGCCAGCAGTGAGCCGGGCGGGGGAGAGACCCAGTACTTC. Residues: CASSEPGGGETQYF. The V and J genes are TRBV6-1 and TRBJ2-5; 7 nucleotides line up with TRBD2. The CDR3 has 14 amino acids. V lost 3 bases and J lost 4; bases outside the gene matches: 5. Per the germline V gene, CDR1 is MNHNS and CDR2 is SASEGT.

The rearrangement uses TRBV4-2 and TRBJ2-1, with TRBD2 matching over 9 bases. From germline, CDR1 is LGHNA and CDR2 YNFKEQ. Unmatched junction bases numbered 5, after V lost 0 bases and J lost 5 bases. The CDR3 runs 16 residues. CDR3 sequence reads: CASSQESGGSDNEQFF. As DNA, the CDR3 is TGTGCCAGCAGCCAAGAAAGCGGGGGGAGTGACAATGAGCAGTTCTTC.

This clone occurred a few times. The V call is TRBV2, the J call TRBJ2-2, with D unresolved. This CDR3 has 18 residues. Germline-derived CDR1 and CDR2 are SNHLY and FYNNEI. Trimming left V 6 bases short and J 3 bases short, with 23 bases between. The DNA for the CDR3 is TGTGCCAGCAGGGGATCTAAGTTAGAACGTTCGTACACCGGGGAGCTGTTTTTT. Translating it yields CASRGSKLERSYTGELFF.

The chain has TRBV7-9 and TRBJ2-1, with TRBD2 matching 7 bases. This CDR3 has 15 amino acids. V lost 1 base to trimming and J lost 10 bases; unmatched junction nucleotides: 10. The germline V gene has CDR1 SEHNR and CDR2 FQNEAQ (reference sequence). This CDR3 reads CASSLETSPGGEQFF. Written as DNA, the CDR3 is TGTGCCAGCAGCTTAGAGACTAGCCCCGGGGGAGAGCAGTTCTTC.

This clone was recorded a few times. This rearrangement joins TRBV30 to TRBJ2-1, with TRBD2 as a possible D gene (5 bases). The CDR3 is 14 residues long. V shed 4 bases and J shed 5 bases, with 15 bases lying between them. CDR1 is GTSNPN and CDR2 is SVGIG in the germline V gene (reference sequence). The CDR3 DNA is TGTGCCTGGAATGGGTATCTAGCAAACAATGAGCAGTTCTTC. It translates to CAWNGYLANNEQFF.

CDR3 protein: CASSLRGYLQGEQFF. CDR3 nucleotides: TGTGCCAGCAGCTTAAGGGGCTACCTACAAGGTGAGCAGTTCTTC. The chain recombines TRBV11-2 with TRBJ2-1, with D possibly matching TRBD1 (5 bases). Germline CDR1 is SGHAT and CDR2 is FQNNGV. This CDR3 is 15 amino acids long. The germline V and J ends were trimmed by 2 bases and 9 bases, with 17 bases remaining between them.

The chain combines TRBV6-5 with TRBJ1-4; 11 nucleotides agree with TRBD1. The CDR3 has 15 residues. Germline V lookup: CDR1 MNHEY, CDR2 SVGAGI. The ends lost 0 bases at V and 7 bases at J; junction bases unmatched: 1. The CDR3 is CASSYSGTGGEKLFF. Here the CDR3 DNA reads TGTGCCAGCAGTTACTCCGGGACAGGGGGTGAAAAACTGTTTTTT.

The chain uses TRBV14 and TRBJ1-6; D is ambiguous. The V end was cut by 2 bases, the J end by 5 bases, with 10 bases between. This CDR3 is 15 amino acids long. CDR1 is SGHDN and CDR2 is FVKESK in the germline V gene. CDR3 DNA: TGTGCCAGCAGCCAAAAAATGTGGGATAATTCACCCCTCCACTTT. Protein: CASSQKMWDNSPLHF. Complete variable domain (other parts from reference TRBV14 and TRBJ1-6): EAGVTQFPSHSVIEKGQTVTLRCDPISGHDNLYWYRRVMGKEIKFLLHFVKESKQDESGMPNNRFLAERTGGTYSTLKVQPAELEDSGVYFCASSQKMWDNSPLHFGNGTRLTVT.

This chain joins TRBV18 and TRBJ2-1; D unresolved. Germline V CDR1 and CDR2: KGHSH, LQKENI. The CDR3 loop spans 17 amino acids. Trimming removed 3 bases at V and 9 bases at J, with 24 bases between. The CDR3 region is CASSPVIPGLPGVEQFF. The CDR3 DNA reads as TGTGCCAGCTCACCTGTAATCCCGGGCCTGCCCGGTGTTGAGCAGTTCTTC.

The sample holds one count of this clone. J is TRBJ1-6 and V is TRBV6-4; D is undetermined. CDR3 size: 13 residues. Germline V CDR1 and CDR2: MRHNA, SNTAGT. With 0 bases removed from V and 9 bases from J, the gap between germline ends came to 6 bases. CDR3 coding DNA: TGTGCCAGCAGTGACTCCGGGGTTTCACCCCTCCACTTT. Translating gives CASSDSGVSPLHF.

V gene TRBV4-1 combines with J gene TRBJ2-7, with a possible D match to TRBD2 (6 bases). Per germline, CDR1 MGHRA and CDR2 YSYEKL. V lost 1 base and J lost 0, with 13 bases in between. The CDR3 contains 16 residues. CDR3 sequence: CASSQVPRGPSYEQYV. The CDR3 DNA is TGCGCCAGCAGCCAAGTACCGCGGGGACCCTCCTACGAGCAGTACGTC.

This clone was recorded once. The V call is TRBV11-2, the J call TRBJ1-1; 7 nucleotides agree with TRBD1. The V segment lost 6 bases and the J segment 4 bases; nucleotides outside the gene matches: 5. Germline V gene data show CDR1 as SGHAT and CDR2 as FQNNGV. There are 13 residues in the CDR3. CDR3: CASSRQGFTEAFF. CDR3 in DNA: TGTGCCAGCAGTCGACAGGGATTCACTGAAGCTTTCTTT.